The next 8 T cell receptor beta chains were all read from a single sample in a study of blood T cell repertoires in COVID-19. Only in-frame clones appear in the TCRdb table, and some are missing; sequencing was by immunoSEQ multiplex PCR. The sample contains more than 95,000 clones, approximately 87% of which appear only once. The sequencing input was peripheral blood. The source is a man aged 50 to 60 with acute or convalescent COVID-19.

The CDR3 here is CASSSGSGNTIYF. The CDR3 DNA is TGTGCCAGCTCCTCGGGATCTGGAAACACCATATATTTT. V gene TRBV18 combines with J gene TRBJ1-3; D is undetermined. The CDR3 is 13 amino acids. Germline V gene data show CDR1 as KGHSH and CDR2 as LQKENI. Trimming removed 6 bases from V and 1 base from J, with 7 bases in between.

The gene calls are TRBV5-5 and TRBJ1-5, with D possibly TRBD1 on 5 matching bases. CDR1 and CDR2 from the germline V gene are SGHKS and YYEKEE (reference sequence). V shed 4 bases and J shed 2 bases, with 13 bases lying between them. CDR3 length: 15 residues. The CDR3 DNA follows: TGTGCCAGCAGCACCGGGGGAGGGGGCAATCAGCCCCAGCATTTT. This sequence encodes CASSTGGGGNQPQHF. Full variable domain (remainder filled in from reference TRBV5-5 and TRBJ1-5): DAGVTQSPTHLIKTRGQQVTLRCSPISGHKSVSWYQQVLGQGPQFIFQYYEKEERGRGNFPDRFSARQFPNYSSELNVNALLLGDSALYLCASSTGGGGNQPQHFGDGTRLSIL.

J is TRBJ2-1 and V is TRBV9, with 16 bases that match TRBD2. CDR1 is SGDLS, CDR2 YYNGEE, per germline. Germline trimming cut 3 bases from V and 7 bases from J; bases unmatched to any gene: 7. This CDR3 contains 17 residues. The chain's CDR3 is CASSEGLAGGPQNEQFF. The CDR3 nucleotides are TGTGCCAGCAGCGAGGGACTAGCGGGAGGGCCACAGAATGAGCAGTTCTTC. The whole variable domain, filled in from reference TRBV9 and TRBJ2-1, reads DSGVTQTPKHLITATGQRVTLRCSPRSGDLSVYWYQQSLDQGLQFLIQYYNGEERAKGNILERFSAQQFPDLHSELNLSSLELGDSALYFCASSEGLAGGPQNEQFFGPGTRLTVL.

This chain joins TRBV5-1 and TRBJ2-3; D gene unclear. V was cut by 5 bases and J by 0 bases, with 10 bases left in between. In germline, CDR1 is SGHRS, CDR2 YFSETQ. This CDR3 is 14 amino acids long. CDR3 amino acids: CASRTPGSTDTQYF. The DNA of the CDR3 is TGCGCCAGCAGGACCCCCGGGAGCACAGATACGCAGTATTTT.

This clone was seen a few times. The J gene is TRBJ1-2, the V gene TRBV3-1 (or the pseudogene TRBV3-2); no reliable D call. Germline V gives CDR1 LGHDT, CDR2 YNNKEL (reference sequence). V was shortened by 1 base and J by 0 bases, with 15 bases between the two germline ends. The CDR3 runs to 17 residues. For the CDR3, the DNA is TGTGCCAGCAGCCAAGTATCTTCTGGCGGAGCTAACTATGGCTACACCTTC. This codes for CASSQVSSGGANYGYTF.

The CDR3: CASSFGTREQYF. The CDR3, as DNA: TGTGCCAGCAGTTTCGGGACACGGGAGCAGTACTTC. V gene TRBV28 combines with J gene TRBJ2-7; perhaps TRBD1 as D (6 bases). CDR1 MDHEN and CDR2 SYDVKM come from the germline V gene. CDR3 length equals 12 residues. Trimming cost V 3 bases and J 7 bases, with 10 bases left between them.

This clone showed up just once. The chain is built from TRBV25-1 and TRBJ1-6, with 8 bases lining up with TRBD1. The CDR3 loop spans 13 amino acids. V was pared by 7 bases and J by 10 bases, with 6 bases of the junction left unmatched. Germline lookup yields CDR1 MGHDK and CDR2 SYGVNS. CDR3 amino acids: CASTKTGGSPLHF. The CDR3 nucleotides read TGTGCCAGCACCAAAACAGGGGGGTCACCCCTCCACTTT.

The chain uses TRBV19 and TRBJ2-1; D is possibly TRBD2 (6 bases). Trimming pared 3 bases from V and 10 bases from J, leaving 10 bases between. This CDR3 has 12 residues. Germline V lookup: CDR1 LNHDA, CDR2 SQIVND (reference sequence). The CDR3 spells CASSMSAGEQFF. The CDR3 region has the DNA TGTGCCAGTAGTATGTCGGCGGGGGAGCAGTTCTTC.